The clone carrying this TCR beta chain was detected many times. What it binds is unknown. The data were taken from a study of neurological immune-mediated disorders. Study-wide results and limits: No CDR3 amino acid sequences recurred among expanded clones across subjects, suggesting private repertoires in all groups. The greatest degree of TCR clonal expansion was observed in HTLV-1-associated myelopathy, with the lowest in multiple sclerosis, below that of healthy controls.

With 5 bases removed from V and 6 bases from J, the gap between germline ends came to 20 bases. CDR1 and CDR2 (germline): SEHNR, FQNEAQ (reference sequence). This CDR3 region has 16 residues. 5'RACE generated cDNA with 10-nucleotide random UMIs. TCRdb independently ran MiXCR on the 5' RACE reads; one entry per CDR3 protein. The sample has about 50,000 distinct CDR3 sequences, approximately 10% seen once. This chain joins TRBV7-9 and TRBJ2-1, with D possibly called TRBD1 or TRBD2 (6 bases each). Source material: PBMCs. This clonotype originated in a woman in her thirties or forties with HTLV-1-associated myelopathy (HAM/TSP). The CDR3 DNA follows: TGTGCCAGCAGCCCACGTGCTGGGGGGCGTTCCAATGAGCAGTTCTTC. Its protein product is CASSPRAGGRSNEQFF.